These 20 T cell receptor beta chains originate from one sample sequenced in a study of Graves' ophthalmopathy and Graves' hyperthyroidism. RNA transcripts were the source from which TCR beta CDR3 regions were amplified. HTBI primers served in a first-round RT-PCR, which a second-round multiplex PCR followed. MiXCR, run by TCRdb on the multiplex PCR reads, gives a single entry per CDR3 protein. The sample shows about 420,000 distinct CDR3 sequences, around a fifth of them seen only once. Specimen: peripheral blood. The receptors were sampled from a woman aged 18-35 years with stable Graves' hyperthyroidism.

This clonotype came up many times. The chain employs TRBV20-1 and TRBJ1-1; the D gene is possibly TRBD1 (5 bases). CDR3 size: 12 residues. The germline V gene encodes CDR1 DFQATT and CDR2 SNEGSKA (reference sequence). Trimming stripped 4 bases from V and 3 bases from J, with 9 bases between. CDR3 nucleotides: TGCAGTGCTATGTTGGGGGACACTGAAGCTTTCTTT. Its protein product is CSAMLGDTEAFF.

This clonotype was observed many times. The chain links TRBV20-1 to TRBJ2-7; 9 bases align to TRBD2. CDR1 and CDR2 from the germline V gene are DFQATT and SNEGSKA (reference sequence). The CDR3 loop spans 15 amino acids. Trimming removed 0 bases from V and 7 bases from J; junction bases left unmatched: 10. Written as DNA, the CDR3 is TGCAGTGCTAGAGATCCCGAGACTAGCGGTGAGGAGCAGTACTTC. Translating it yields CSARDPETSGEEQYF.

This clonotype was seen many times. The chain links TRBV5-1 to TRBJ2-7; TRBD2 matches 10 bases. V shed 5 bases, J shed 4 bases, and the junction held 3 bases outside the gene matches. This CDR3 has 13 residues. Germline V gene lookup returns CDR1 SGHRS and CDR2 YFSETQ. The CDR3 loop is CASRTSGTYEQYF. The CDR3 DNA reads TGCGCCAGCAGAACTAGCGGGACATACGAGCAGTACTTC.

At least ten counts were recorded for this clonotype. The V call is TRBV7-2, the J call TRBJ2-2; D may be TRBD2 (6 bases). The CDR3 spans 19 residues. V was pared by 4 bases and J by 0 bases, with 21 bases between. CDR1 and CDR2 (germline): SGHTA, FQGNSA. The chain's CDR3 is CASSSPGLGRRANTGELFF. Written as DNA, the CDR3 is TGTGCCAGCAGCTCACCAGGCCTAGGTCGGAGGGCGAACACCGGGGAGCTGTTTTTT.

This clonotype was seen many times. The genes are TRBV7-9 and TRBJ2-4; D unclear. The V end lost 10 bases, the J end lost 0 bases, and 13 bases lay between the germline ends. The CDR3 covers 14 residues. The germline CDR1 and CDR2 sequences are SEHNR and FQNEAQ (reference sequence). The DNA of the CDR3 is TGTGCCATTACGGAACCCTTAGCCAAAAACATTCAGTACTTC. Encoded protein: CAITEPLAKNIQYF.

This clonotype was detected ten times or more. CDR3 amino acids: CASSQERTKSNQPQHF. DNA of the CDR3: TGCGCCAGCAGCCAAGAGCGGACGAAGAGCAATCAGCCCCAGCATTTT. The V call is TRBV4-1, the J call TRBJ1-5; unclear D gene. CDR3 length: 16 amino acids. V lost 0 bases to trimming and J lost 1 base, with 10 bases between them. In germline, CDR1 is MGHRA, CDR2 YSYEKL.

This clonotype was detected many times. The J gene is TRBJ2-7, the V gene TRBV30; 8 nucleotides align to TRBD2. Germline CDR1 GTSNPN, CDR2 SVGIG (reference sequence). This CDR3 contains 14 residues. V trimming: 2 bases; J trimming: 3 bases; junction bases outside the gene matches: 6. CDR3 nucleotides: TGTGCCTGGAGTAGGATAGCGGGAAACTACGAGCAGTACTTC. Protein: CAWSRIAGNYEQYF.

In this sample, this clonotype turned up many times. The V gene is TRBV7-9, the J gene TRBJ2-7; tentatively, D is TRBD2 (5 bases). Looked up from germline, CDR1 is SEHNR and CDR2 is FQNEAQ (reference sequence). The CDR3 is 12 amino acids. V was shortened by 6 bases and J by 6 bases, with 12 bases between the two germline ends. Here the CDR3 reads CASRNTSGEQYF. CDR3 in DNA: TGTGCCAGCAGGAACACTAGTGGCGAGCAGTACTTC.

This clonotype has a count of ten or more. The rearrangement uses TRBV6-2 or TRBV6-3 and TRBJ2-5, with D hard to call. The CDR3 has 13 amino acids. Trimming shortened V by 4 bases and J by 0 bases, and 6 bases separated the two germline ends. Germline CDR1 MNHEY, CDR2 SVGEGT. DNA of the CDR3: TGTGCCAGCAGTTTTCTTCACCAAGAGACCCAGTACTTC. As protein: CASSFLHQETQYF.

V usage is TRBV6-1 and J usage is TRBJ2-7; 7 bases align to TRBD1. Germline V gene lookup returns CDR1 MNHNS and CDR2 SASEGT. The CDR3 covers 14 residues. Unmatched junction bases numbered 7, after V lost 6 bases and J lost 2 bases. CDR3 nucleotide sequence: TGTGCCAGCAGCCGGGACAGCCCTCCCTACGAGCAGTACTTC. Its translation: CASSRDSPPYEQYF.

This clonotype was picked up many times. The chain couples TRBV27 to TRBJ2-7, with 10 bases aligning to TRBD2. The V segment lost 3 bases and the J segment 6 bases; nucleotides outside the gene matches: 5. The V gene's germline CDR1 is MNHEY and CDR2 SMNVEV (reference sequence). The length of the CDR3 is 14 residues. The CDR3 nucleotides are TGTGCCAGCAGTTTTATAGCGGGAGGTGGCGAGCAGTACTTC. It specifies CASSFIAGGGEQYF.

This clonotype was recorded at least ten times. This sequence joins TRBV5-1 and TRBJ2-7; 8 nucleotides align to TRBD1. Germline V gene sequence: CDR1 SGHRS, CDR2 YFSETQ. The CDR3 runs 15 residues. The V and J ends lost 0 bases and 4 bases, in that order; junction bases with no gene match: 6. CDR3 sequence reads: CASSLGWGQAYEQYF. CDR3 in DNA: TGCGCCAGCAGCTTGGGGTGGGGACAGGCGTACGAGCAGTACTTC.

This chain links TRBV28 with TRBJ2-7; D unclear. The V end was cut by 4 bases, the J end by 3 bases, with 10 bases between. CDR3 length: 13 amino acids. CDR1 and CDR2 from the germline V gene are MDHEN and SYDVKM. Here the CDR3 DNA reads TGTGCCAGCAGTTCAAGGGCGAACTACGAGCAGTACTTC. Its translation is CASSSRANYEQYF.

The chain employs TRBV7-8 and TRBJ2-5; 7 positions agree with TRBD1. J was trimmed by 0 bases and V by 5 bases; bases with no gene match: 3. Germline V gene lookup returns CDR1 SGHVS and CDR2 FQNEAQ. This CDR3 is 14 amino acids long. The CDR3 protein is CASSHRGYQETQYF. The CDR3 DNA follows: TGTGCCAGCAGCCACAGGGGCTACCAAGAGACCCAGTACTTC.

This clonotype was seen at least ten times. The genes are TRBV20-1 and TRBJ2-7; D not certain. Trimming stripped 0 bases from V and 7 bases from J, with 7 bases between. There are 11 residues in the CDR3. The germline V gene encodes CDR1 DFQATT and CDR2 SNEGSKA (reference sequence). The CDR3 here is CSARDGLEQYF. Here the CDR3 DNA reads TGCAGTGCTAGAGATGGTCTGGAGCAGTACTTC.

This rearrangement joins TRBV6-1 to TRBJ2-5; maybe TRBD1 (5 bases). CDR1 and CDR2 from the germline V gene are MNHNS and SASEGT. The CDR3 sequence is 13 residues long. V lost 6 bases to trimming and J lost 4 bases, with 12 bases between them. The CDR3 bases are TGTGCCAGCAGCCTAGGGGCCCCAGAGACCCAGTACTTC. It yields the protein CASSLGAPETQYF.

The rearrangement uses TRBV19 and TRBJ1-1; tentatively, D is TRBD1 (6 bases). Trimming removed 6 bases at V and 1 base at J, with 18 bases between. The CDR3 has 16 residues. Germline-derived CDR1 and CDR2 are LNHDA and SQIVND (reference sequence). The CDR3 here is CASSPWRGGWNTEAFF. The DNA of the CDR3 is TGTGCCAGTAGCCCCTGGAGGGGGGGCTGGAACACTGAAGCTTTCTTT. Full variable domain (remainder filled in from reference TRBV19 and TRBJ1-1): DGGITQSPKYLFRKEGQNVTLSCEQNLNHDAMYWYRQDPGQGLRLIYYSQIVNDFQKGDIAEGYSVSREKKESFPLTVTSAQKNPTAFYLCASSPWRGGWNTEAFFGQGTRLTVV.

This clonotype was counted at least ten times. V usage is TRBV29-1 and J usage is TRBJ1-1; 8 bases agree with TRBD1. This CDR3 comprises 17 residues. Germline CDR1 is SQVTM and CDR2 is ANQGSEA. The V and J ends lost 7 bases and 0 bases, in that order; junction bases with no gene match: 16. The CDR3 nucleotides read TGCAGCGCTCTAACAATGACAGGGGATGTGATGAACACTGAAGCTTTCTTT. It codes for CSALTMTGDVMNTEAFF.

This clonotype has a count of ten or more. This chain uses TRBV6-2 or TRBV6-3 with TRBJ2-7; D call uncertain. Trimming shortened V by 0 bases and J by 3 bases, and 12 bases separated the two germline ends. The germline CDR1 and CDR2 sequences are MNHEY and SVGEGT. This CDR3 region has 15 residues. The CDR3 region is CASSYSSRSSYEQYF. In nucleotides, the CDR3 is TGTGCCAGCAGTTACTCGAGTAGATCTAGCTACGAGCAGTACTTC.

The chain is built from TRBV12-3 or TRBV12-4 and TRBJ2-5, with 9 bases matching TRBD1. This CDR3 contains 16 residues. After removal of 8 bases from V and 5 bases from J, the junction contained 15 bases not matched to a gene. The DNA for the CDR3 is TGTGCCAGCGCTGGGAGCTGGACAGGGGACATGGAGACCCAGTACTTC. Amino acid sequence: CASAGSWTGDMETQYF.